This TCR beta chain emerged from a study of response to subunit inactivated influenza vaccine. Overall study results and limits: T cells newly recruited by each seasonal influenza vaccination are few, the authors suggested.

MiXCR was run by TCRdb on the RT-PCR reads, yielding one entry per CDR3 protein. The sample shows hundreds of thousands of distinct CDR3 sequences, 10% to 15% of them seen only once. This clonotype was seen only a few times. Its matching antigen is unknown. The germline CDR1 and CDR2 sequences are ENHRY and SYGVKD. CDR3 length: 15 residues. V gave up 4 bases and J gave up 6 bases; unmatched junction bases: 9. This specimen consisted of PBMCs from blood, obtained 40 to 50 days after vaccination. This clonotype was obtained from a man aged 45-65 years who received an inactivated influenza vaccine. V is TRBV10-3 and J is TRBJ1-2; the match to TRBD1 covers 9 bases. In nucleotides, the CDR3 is TGTGCCATCAGTGGCCCGGGACAGGGTACCAATGGCTACACCTTC. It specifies CAISGPGQGTNGYTF.